These 3 T cell receptor beta chains were sequenced from one sample in a study of blood T cell repertoires in COVID-19 (dated by TCRdb to 2020 to 2022). To prepare the library, the immunoSEQ multiplex PCR assay was applied. The immuneACCESS repertoire file appears here via TCRdb, limited to in-frame rearrangements. These files lack a portion of the clones; in checked studies, under half of the deficit traces to unresolved V genes, and the cause of the others is not known. The sample table lists about 270,000 clones, approximately 90% of them with a count of one. The ten largest clonotypes hold over 4% of the sample. Input material: PBMCs or T cells enriched from blood (not recorded which). Every receptor here comes from a woman younger than 45 with acute COVID-19.

This clone has just one count. Here the CDR3 reads CASSSAAESTDTQYF. CDR3 coding DNA: TGTGCCAGCAGTTCAGCAGCGGAGAGCACAGATACGCAGTATTTT. The chain is built from TRBV28 and TRBJ2-3; weak D call: TRBD2 (5 bases). Germline CDR1 is MDHEN and CDR2 is SYDVKM. With 4 bases removed from V and 0 bases from J, the gap between germline ends came to 11 bases. The CDR3 contains 15 residues.

J is TRBJ2-3 and V is TRBV4-1; 11 bases match TRBD2. Germline CDR1 and CDR2: MGHRA and YSYEKL. The CDR3 is 16 amino acids. Germline trimming cut 2 bases from V and 7 bases from J; bases unmatched to any gene: 8. CDR3 coding DNA: TGCGCCAGCAGCCAACAGCTAGCGGGAGGCAAATATACGCAGTATTTT. Translated, it gives CASSQQLAGGKYTQYF.

The V gene is TRBV7-7, the J gene TRBJ1-1; D is perhaps TRBD1 (5 bases). V lost 5 bases to trimming and J lost 2 bases, with 9 bases between them. The CDR3 sequence is 13 residues long. CDR1 is SSHAT and CDR2 is FNYEAQ in the germline V gene (reference sequence). The CDR3 DNA reads as TGTGCCAGCAGCAAACAGGATAACACTGAAGCTTTCTTT. It yields the protein CASSKQDNTEAFF.